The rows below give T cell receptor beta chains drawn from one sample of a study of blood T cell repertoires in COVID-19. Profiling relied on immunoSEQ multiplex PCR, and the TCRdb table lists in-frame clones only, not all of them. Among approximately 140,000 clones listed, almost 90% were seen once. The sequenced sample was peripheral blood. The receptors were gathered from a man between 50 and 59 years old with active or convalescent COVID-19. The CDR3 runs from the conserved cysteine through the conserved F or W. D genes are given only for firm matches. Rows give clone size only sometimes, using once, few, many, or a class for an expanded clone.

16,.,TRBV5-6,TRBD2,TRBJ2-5,CASSLRSSGSIETQYF,TGTGCCAGCAGCTTGAGGAGTAGCGGGAGTATAGAGACCCAGTACTTC
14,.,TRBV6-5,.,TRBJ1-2,CASSGSYRVSGYTF,TGTGCCAGCAGCGGATCATACAGGGTCTCTGGCTACACCTTC
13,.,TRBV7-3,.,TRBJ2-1,CASSLPGINEQFF,TGTGCCAGCAGCTTACCAGGGATAAATGAGCAGTTCTTC
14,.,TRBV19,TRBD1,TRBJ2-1,CASSLKTGGSEQFF,TGTGCCAGTAGTTTGAAGACAGGGGGTTCTGAGCAGTTCTTC
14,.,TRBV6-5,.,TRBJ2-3,CASSYGPPTDTQYF,TGTGCCAGCAGTTACGGGCCACCCACAGATACGCAGTATTTT
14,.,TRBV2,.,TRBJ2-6,CASRIGAGANVLTF,TGTGCCAGCCGGATAGGGGCTGGGGCCAACGTCCTGACTTTC
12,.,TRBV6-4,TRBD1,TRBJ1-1,CASSPGQGRAFF,TGTGCCAGCAGCCCGGGACAGGGGAGAGCTTTCTTT
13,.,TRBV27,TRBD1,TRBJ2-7,CASRPGGSYEQYF,TGTGCCAGCAGGCCAGGGGGCTCCTACGAGCAGTACTTC
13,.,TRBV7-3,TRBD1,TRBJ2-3,CASSLQGADTQYF,TGTGCCAGCAGCCTCCAGGGGGCAGATACGCAGTATTTT
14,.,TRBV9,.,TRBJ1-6,CASSVGGADSPLHF,TGTGCCAGCAGTGTGGGGGGGGCTGATTCACCCCTCCACTTT
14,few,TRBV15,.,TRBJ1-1,CATSRGTAGTEAFF,TGTGCCACCAGCAGAGGGACAGCCGGCACTGAAGCTTTCTTT
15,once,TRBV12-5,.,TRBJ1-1,CASGLVLGRATEAFF,TGTGCTAGTGGTTTGGTACTTGGGAGGGCCACTGAAGCTTTCTTT
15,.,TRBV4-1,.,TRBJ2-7,CASSRPRLESYEQYF,TGCGCCAGCAGTCGCCCGAGACTAGAATCCTACGAGCAGTACTTC
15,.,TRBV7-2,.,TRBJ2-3,CASSLLYRAKDTQYF,TGTGCCAGCAGCTTACTCTACCGCGCCAAAGATACGCAGTATTTT
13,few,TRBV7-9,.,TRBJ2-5,CASSLAGGETQYF,TGTGCCAGCAGCTTAGCAGGAGGGGAGACCCAGTACTTC
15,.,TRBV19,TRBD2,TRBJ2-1,CASSIGLAGANEQFF,TGTGCCAGTAGTATCGGACTAGCGGGAGCCAATGAGCAGTTCTTC
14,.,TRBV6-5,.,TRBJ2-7,CASSPRAGSYEQYF,TGTGCCAGCAGTCCCCGGGCGGGATCCTACGAGCAGTACTTC
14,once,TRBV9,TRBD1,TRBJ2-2,CASRATGFTGELFF,TGTGCCAGCAGGGCGACAGGGTTCACCGGGGAGCTGTTTTTT
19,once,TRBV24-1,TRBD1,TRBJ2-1,CATSDSGTGGAGHYNEQFF,TGTGCCACCAGTGATTCCGGGACAGGGGGCGCCGGGCACTACAATGAGCAGTTCTTC
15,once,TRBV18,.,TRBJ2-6,CATRPLGSGANVLTF,TGTGCCACCCGACCCCTGGGGAGTGGGGCCAACGTCCTGACTTTC
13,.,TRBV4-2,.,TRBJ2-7,CASSQIGSYEQYF,TGTGCCAGCAGCCAAATCGGGTCCTACGAGCAGTACTTC
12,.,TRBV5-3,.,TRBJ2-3,CAGSLKAGTQYF,TGTGCCGGGAGCCTTAAAGCGGGTACGCAGTATTTT
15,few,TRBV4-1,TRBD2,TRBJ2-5,CASSPTSSGSLPQYF,TGCGCCAGCAGCCCCACCTCTAGCGGGAGCCTGCCCCAGTACTTC
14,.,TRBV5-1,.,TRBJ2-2,CASSLTGNTGELFF,TGCGCCAGCAGCTTGACCGGGAACACCGGGGAGCTGTTTTTT